Listed below are T cell receptor beta chains from one sample, sequenced in a study of T cell changes during pregnancy in multiple sclerosis. The table came from immunoSEQ multiplex PCR; TCRdb's copy has only in-frame clones and leaves some out. The sample shows around 96,000 clones, 85% to 95% of them seen only once. Sequencing used peripheral blood, obtained in the first trimester of pregnancy. These receptors came from a female donor with multiple sclerosis, enrolled in a pregnancy study. The CDR3 runs from the conserved cysteine through the conserved F or W. D genes are given only for firm matches. Rows may omit the clone size; those that give it use once, few, many or a size class.

clone_size | j_call | d_call | v_call | cdr3_aa | cdr3_nt
- | TRBJ2-7 | - | TRBV6-5 | CASRDITYEQYF | TGTGCCAGCAGGGACATCACCTACGAGCAGTACTTC
- | TRBJ2-7 | TRBD1 | TRBV19 | CASGGTGRYEQYF | TGTGCCAGTGGGGGGACAGGGCGTTACGAGCAGTACTTC
- | TRBJ2-1 | TRBD2 | TRBV6-5 | CASSPGLAGYNEQFF | TGTGCCAGCAGTCCGGGACTAGCGGGTTACAATGAGCAGTTCTTC
- | TRBJ1-1 | TRBD1 | TRBV23-1 | CASTTGQRKDTEAFF | TGCGCCAGCACGACAGGGCAAAGGAAGGACACTGAAGCTTTCTTT
- | TRBJ1-2 | - | TRBV30 | CAWSPGGYGYTF | TGTGCCTGGAGTCCCGGGGGATATGGCTACACCTTC
once | TRBJ2-5 | TRBD1 | TRBV6-1 | CASSRDSQETQYF | TGTGCCAGCAGTCGGGACAGCCAAGAGACCCAGTACTTC
- | TRBJ2-1 | TRBD2 | TRBV4-1 | CASSQGGGGGYNEQFF | TGCGCCAGCAGCCAAGGAGGCGGGGGGGGATACAATGAGCAGTTCTTC
- | TRBJ2-3 | TRBD2 | TRBV6-1 | CASTMGAGGGDTQYF | TGTGCCAGCACCATGGGGGCGGGGGGAGGAGATACGCAGTATTTT
once | TRBJ1-1 | - | TRBV6-6 | CASGAGVNTEAFF | TGTGCCAGCGGCGCAGGGGTTAACACTGAAGCTTTCTTT
- | TRBJ2-5 | - | TRBV5-1 | CASSRNTQGTQETQYF | TGCGCCAGCAGCCGCAACACCCAGGGGACCCAAGAGACCCAGTACTTC
- | TRBJ1-1 | TRBD1 | TRBV5-1 | CASSLRRTGWENTEAFF | TGCGCCAGCAGCTTGCGGCGGACAGGGTGGGAGAACACTGAAGCTTTCTTT
- | TRBJ2-5 | - | TRBV9 | CASSVGGAMTETQYF | TGTGCCAGCAGCGTAGGAGGCGCCATGACGGAGACCCAGTACTTC
- | TRBJ2-2 | - | TRBV7-3 | CASSPGLPNTGELFF | TGTGCCAGCAGCCCGGGACTCCCGAACACCGGGGAGCTGTTTTTT
- | TRBJ1-1 | - | TRBV6-5 | CASSYTTRGSGTEAFF | TGTGCCAGCAGTTACACGACCCGGGGGTCGGGCACTGAAGCTTTCTTT
- | TRBJ1-6 | - | TRBV27 | CASSLTWNSPLHF | TGTGCCAGCAGTTTAACATGGAATTCACCCCTCCACTTT
- | TRBJ1-2 | - | TRBV18 | CASSALPGDGYTF | TGTGCCAGCTCAGCACTCCCAGGGGATGGCTACACCTTC
once | TRBJ2-2 | TRBD2 | TRBV7-3 | CASSSTSEPNTGELFF | TGTGCCAGCAGCTCAACTAGCGAACCGAACACCGGGGAGCTGTTTTTT
once | TRBJ1-2 | - | TRBV23-1 | CASSYPLDSNYGYTF | TGCGCCAGCAGTTATCCCCTAGACAGTAACTATGGCTACACCTTC
- | TRBJ2-2 | - | TRBV19 | CASSPQALTGELFF | TGTGCCAGTAGTCCGCAGGCACTCACCGGGGAGCTGTTTTTT
- | TRBJ2-1 | TRBD2 | TRBV5-6 | CASSLVTGTRGANEQFF | TGTGCCAGCAGCTTGGTTACCGGGACTAGAGGGGCCAATGAGCAGTTCTTC
- | TRBJ1-2 | TRBD1 | TRBV11-2 | CASSFGQGGGYTF | TGTGCCAGCAGCTTCGGACAGGGGGGAGGCTACACCTTC
once | TRBJ1-6 | TRBD1 | TRBV27 | CASSLEGGRGSPLHF | TGTGCCAGCAGTTTAGAAGGGGGCCGGGGATCACCCCTCCACTTT
once | TRBJ1-4 | - | TRBV4-2 | CASSQDYGTREKLFF | TGTGCCAGCAGCCAAGACTACGGGACACGGGAAAAACTGTTTTTT
- | TRBJ2-1 | - | TRBV2 | CASSVVKGEYNEQFF | TGTGCCAGCAGTGTTGTCAAGGGGGAATACAATGAGCAGTTCTTC
- | TRBJ1-1 | - | TRBV5-8 | CASSLGAGANTEAFF | TGTGCCAGCAGCTTGGGTGCTGGGGCGAACACTGAAGCTTTCTTT
- | TRBJ2-3 | TRBD2 | TRBV2 | CASRELARYGDTQYF | TGTGCCAGCAGGGAACTAGCGAGGTACGGAGATACGCAGTATTTT
- | TRBJ1-4 | - | TRBV4-1 | CASSQRVNEKLFF | TGCGCCAGCAGCCAAAGAGTTAACGAAAAACTGTTTTTT
- | TRBJ1-1 | - | TRBV4-1 | CASSQDPGATTEAFF | TGCGCCAGCAGCCAAGATCCAGGGGCGACCACTGAAGCTTTCTTT
- | TRBJ1-5 | - | TRBV9 | CASSVGGSNQPQHF | TGTGCCAGCAGCGTAGGGGGCAGCAATCAGCCCCAGCATTTT
- | TRBJ1-2 | TRBD1 | TRBV13 | CASSSDRAGYGYTF | TGTGCCAGCAGCTCGGACAGGGCGGGCTATGGCTACACCTTC
- | TRBJ2-1 | - | TRBV4-2 | CASSQEWRGSYNEQFF | TGTGCCAGCAGCCAAGAATGGCGGGGCTCCTACAATGAGCAGTTCTTC
- | TRBJ2-3 | TRBD2 | TRBV29-1 | CSVPGGKREFTDTQYF | TGCAGCGTTCCGGGGGGGAAACGAGAGTTCACAGATACGCAGTATTTT
- | TRBJ1-5 | - | TRBV7-9 | CASSPRRDQPQHF | TGTGCCAGCAGCCCCCGCAGGGATCAGCCCCAGCATTTT
once | TRBJ2-7 | TRBD1 | TRBV5-1 | CASSLGTGVDEQYF | TGCGCCAGCAGCCTCGGGACAGGGGTAGACGAGCAGTACTTC
- | TRBJ1-5 | - | TRBV6-5 | CASSYTDRGQPQHF | TGTGCCAGCAGTTACACGGATAGGGGTCAGCCCCAGCATTTT
- | TRBJ2-7 | TRBD2 | TRBV9 | CASSVGASGVNEQYF | TGTGCCAGCAGCGTAGGAGCTAGCGGGGTTAACGAGCAGTACTTC
once | TRBJ1-1 | - | TRBV5-4 | CASSPFTGTPEAFF | TGTGCCAGCAGCCCCTTCACCGGGACACCTGAAGCTTTCTTT
- | TRBJ2-7 | TRBD2 | TRBV4-1 | CASSQGLAVYEQYF | TGCGCCAGCAGCCAGGGACTAGCGGTCTACGAGCAGTACTTC
- | TRBJ1-4 | - | TRBV27 | CASRGGTNEKLFF | TGTGCCAGCAGGGGGGGTACTAATGAAAAACTGTTTTTT
- | TRBJ1-6 | - | TRBV10-3 | CAISETRQGSSYNSPLHF | TGTGCCATCAGTGAGACCAGACAAGGGAGCTCCTATAATTCACCCCTCCACTTT
- | TRBJ2-1 | TRBD2 | TRBV9 | CASSDSGTYNEQFF | TGTGCCAGCAGCGATAGCGGGACCTACAATGAGCAGTTCTTC
- | TRBJ2-5 | - | TRBV6-5 | CASLRQDGETQYF | TGTGCCAGCCTACGACAGGACGGTGAGACCCAGTACTTC
- | TRBJ2-7 | TRBD2 | TRBV5-4 | CASSSSGTSYEQYF | TGTGCCAGCAGCTCCTCCGGGACTAGCTACGAGCAGTACTTC
few | TRBJ1-2 | TRBD1 | TRBV5-4 | CASSRRTGEDYGYTF | TGTGCCAGCAGCCGTAGGACAGGGGAGGACTATGGCTACACCTTC
- | TRBJ1-1 | - | TRBV11-2 | CASSLGSTSEAFF | TGTGCCAGCAGCTTAGGGTCAACCTCTGAGGCTTTCTTT
- | TRBJ1-1 | - | TRBV2 | CASSEGGQNPRGEAFF | TGTGCCAGCAGTGAAGGCGGACAGAACCCTCGGGGTGAAGCTTTCTTT
- | TRBJ2-2 | - | TRBV13 | CASSSGLSTGELFF | TGTGCCAGCAGCTCCGGACTGAGCACCGGGGAGCTGTTTTTT
- | TRBJ2-1 | TRBD2 | TRBV7-3 | CASSLRHPKLTSGGADDEQFF | TGTGCCAGCAGCTTACGGCATCCGAAGCTAACTAGCGGGGGGGCGGATGATGAGCAGTTCTTC
- | TRBJ1-2 | TRBD1 | TRBV9 | CASSPRQGDYGYTF | TGTGCCAGCTCCCCCCGCCAGGGGGACTATGGCTACACCTTC
- | TRBJ1-2 | - | TRBV6-5 | CASSYWNQQGSGYTF | TGTGCCAGCAGTTACTGGAACCAACAGGGAAGTGGCTACACCTTC
- | TRBJ2-5 | TRBD2 | TRBV7-9 | CASSPPDRLAGDETQYF | TGTGCCAGCAGCCCGCCTGACCGACTAGCGGGGGATGAGACCCAGTACTTC
once | TRBJ1-2 | - | TRBV30 | CAWSPGSNYGYTF | TGTGCCTGGAGCCCAGGGTCCAACTATGGCTACACCTTC
- | TRBJ1-2 | - | TRBV29-1 | CSVILTGPVNYGYTF | TGCAGTGTAATCCTTACAGGGCCTGTTAACTATGGCTACACCTTC
once | TRBJ2-2 | - | TRBV9 | CASRGGGHTGELFF | TGTGCCAGCAGAGGGGGGGGCCACACCGGGGAGCTGTTTTTT
- | TRBJ1-5 | TRBD1 | TRBV2 | CASSPSRGNNQPQHF | TGTGCCAGCAGTCCGAGCAGGGGGAACAATCAGCCCCAGCATTTT
- | TRBJ2-1 | TRBD2 | TRBV7-3 | CASSFHSGGAGEQFF | TGTGCCAGCAGCTTTCATAGCGGGGGGGCCGGTGAGCAGTTCTTC